This T cell receptor beta chain was recorded in a study of cytomegalovirus exposure and HLA in healthy donors. The CDR3 extends over 12 amino acids. CDR1 and CDR2 (germline): ENHRY, SYGVKD. V gave up 10 bases and J gave up 5 bases, with 12 bases separating them. PCR amplification relied on 60 Vbeta primers (plus 13 Jbeta primers). Here immunoSEQ multiplex PCR was the method, and the copy in TCRdb shows in-frame clones only, minus some. The data contain 150,000 to 200,000 clones, roughly three quarters of them seen just once; the ten biggest clones take up around 14%. This clonotype originated in a woman in her 50s in good health and CMV-seropositive. The chain recombines TRBV10-3 with TRBJ2-1; D gene ambiguous. The sequenced sample consisted of PBMCs. CDR3 nucleotide sequence: TGTGCCACGGCCTTAGAGGACAATGAGCAGTTCTTC. Residues: CATALEDNEQFF.